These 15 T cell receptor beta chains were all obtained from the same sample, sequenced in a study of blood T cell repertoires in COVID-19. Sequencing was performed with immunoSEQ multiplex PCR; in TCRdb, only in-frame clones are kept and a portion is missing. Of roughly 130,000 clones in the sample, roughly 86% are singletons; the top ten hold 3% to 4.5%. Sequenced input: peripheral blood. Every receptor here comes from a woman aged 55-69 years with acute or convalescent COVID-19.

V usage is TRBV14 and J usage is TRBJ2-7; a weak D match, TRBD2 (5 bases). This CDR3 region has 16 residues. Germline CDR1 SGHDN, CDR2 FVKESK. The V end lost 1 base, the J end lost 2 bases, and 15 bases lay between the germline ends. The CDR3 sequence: CASSQGGRTGTYEQYF. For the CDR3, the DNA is TGTGCCAGCAGCCAAGGTGGGCGGACGGGGACCTACGAGCAGTACTTC.

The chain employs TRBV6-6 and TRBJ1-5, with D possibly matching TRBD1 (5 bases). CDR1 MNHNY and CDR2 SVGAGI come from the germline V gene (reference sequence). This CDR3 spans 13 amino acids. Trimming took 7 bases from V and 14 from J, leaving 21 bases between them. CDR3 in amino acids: CASTLSGARGEHF. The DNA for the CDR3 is TGTGCCAGCACCTTATCCGGAGCACGGGGGGAGCATTTT.

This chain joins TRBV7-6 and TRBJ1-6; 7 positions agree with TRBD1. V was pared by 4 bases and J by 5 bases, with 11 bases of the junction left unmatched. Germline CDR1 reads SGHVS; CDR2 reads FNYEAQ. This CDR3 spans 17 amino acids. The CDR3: CASSCTLRQGDNSPLHF. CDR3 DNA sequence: TGTGCCAGCAGCTGTACCTTACGACAGGGAGATAATTCACCCCTCCACTTT.

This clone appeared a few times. This CDR3 is CASSPLRAPYEQYF. CDR3 in DNA: TGTGCCAGCAGTCCCTTGCGAGCTCCCTACGAGCAGTACTTC. J is TRBJ2-7 and V is TRBV28; no reliable D call. The CDR3 loop spans 14 amino acids. Between the trimmed V and J ends, which lost 5 bases and 2 bases, there was a span of 13 bases. CDR1 and CDR2 from the germline V gene are MDHEN and SYDVKM.

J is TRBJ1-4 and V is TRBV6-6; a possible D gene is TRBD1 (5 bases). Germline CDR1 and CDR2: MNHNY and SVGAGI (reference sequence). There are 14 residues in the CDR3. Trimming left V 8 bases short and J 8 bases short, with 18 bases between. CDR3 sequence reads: CASVTGQGREKLFF. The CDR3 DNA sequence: TGTGCCAGCGTTACAGGTCAAGGACGCGAAAAACTGTTTTTT.

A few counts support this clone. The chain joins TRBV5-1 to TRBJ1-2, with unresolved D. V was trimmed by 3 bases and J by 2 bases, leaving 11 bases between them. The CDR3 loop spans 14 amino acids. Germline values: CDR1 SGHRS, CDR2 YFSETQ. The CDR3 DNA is TGCGCCAGCAGCTGGTCGGCGGTGAACTATGGCTACACCTTC. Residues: CASSWSAVNYGYTF.

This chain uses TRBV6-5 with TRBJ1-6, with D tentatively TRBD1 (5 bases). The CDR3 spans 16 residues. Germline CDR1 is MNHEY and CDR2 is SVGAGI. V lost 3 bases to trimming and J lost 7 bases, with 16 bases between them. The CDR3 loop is CASSYTREVRNSPLHF. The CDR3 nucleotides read TGTGCCAGCAGTTATACCAGGGAAGTCCGGAATTCACCCCTCCACTTT.

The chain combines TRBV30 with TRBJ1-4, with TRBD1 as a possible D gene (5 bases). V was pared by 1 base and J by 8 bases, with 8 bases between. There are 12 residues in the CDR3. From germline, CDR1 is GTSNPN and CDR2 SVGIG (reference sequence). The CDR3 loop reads CAWSGDREKLFF. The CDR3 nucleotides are TGTGCCTGGAGTGGAGACAGAGAAAAACTGTTTTTT. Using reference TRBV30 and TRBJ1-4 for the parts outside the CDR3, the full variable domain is SQTIHQWPATLVQPVGSPLSLECTVEGTSNPNLYWYRQAAGRGLQLLFYSVGIGQISSEVPQNLSASRPQDRQFILSSKKLLLSDSGFYLCAWSGDREKLFFGSGTQLSVL.

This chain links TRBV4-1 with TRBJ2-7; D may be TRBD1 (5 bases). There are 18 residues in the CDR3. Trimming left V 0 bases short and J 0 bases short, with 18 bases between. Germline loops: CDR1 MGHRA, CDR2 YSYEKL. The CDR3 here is CASSQESAGRYPSYEQYF. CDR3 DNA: TGCGCCAGCAGCCAAGAATCCGCAGGGCGATATCCCTCCTACGAGCAGTACTTC.

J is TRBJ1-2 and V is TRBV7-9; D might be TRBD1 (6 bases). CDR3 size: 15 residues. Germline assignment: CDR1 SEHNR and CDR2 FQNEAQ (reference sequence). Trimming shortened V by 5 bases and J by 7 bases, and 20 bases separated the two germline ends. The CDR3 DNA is TGTGCCAGCAGCCCGGCGGGAGGGGGGCGTTCTGGCTACACCTTC. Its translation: CASSPAGGGRSGYTF. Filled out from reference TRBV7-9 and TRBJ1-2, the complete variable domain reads DTGVSQNPRHKITKRGQNVTFRCDPISEHNRLYWYRQTLGQGPEFLTYFQNEAQLEKSRLLSDRFSAERPKGSFSTLEIQRTEQGDSAMYLCASSPAGGGRSGYTFGSGTRLTVV.

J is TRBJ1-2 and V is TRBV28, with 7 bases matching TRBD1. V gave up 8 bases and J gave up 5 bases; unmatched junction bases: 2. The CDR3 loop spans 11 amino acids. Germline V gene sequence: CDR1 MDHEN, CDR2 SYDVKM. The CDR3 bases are TGTGCCAGCGAACAGGGGTATGGCTACACCTTC. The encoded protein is CASEQGYGYTF.

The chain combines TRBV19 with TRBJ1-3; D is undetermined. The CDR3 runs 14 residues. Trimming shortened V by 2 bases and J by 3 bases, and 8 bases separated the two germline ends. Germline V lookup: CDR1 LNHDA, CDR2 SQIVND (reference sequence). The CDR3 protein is CASSISNSGNTIYF. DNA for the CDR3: TGTGCCAGTAGTATAAGTAACAGTGGAAACACCATATATTTT.

CDR3 protein: CASSLQENTEAFF. CDR3 in DNA: TGCGCCAGCAGCTTACAGGAGAACACTGAAGCTTTCTTT. The chain carries TRBV5-1 and TRBJ1-1; TRBD1 might be the D (5 bases). CDR3 length: 13 amino acids. V gave up 2 bases and J gave up 1 base, with 6 bases separating them. Per germline, CDR1 SGHRS and CDR2 YFSETQ.

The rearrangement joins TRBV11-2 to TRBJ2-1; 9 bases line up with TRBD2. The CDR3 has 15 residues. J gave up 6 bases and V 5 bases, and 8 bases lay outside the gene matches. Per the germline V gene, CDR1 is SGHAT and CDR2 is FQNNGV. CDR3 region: CASSGAGGLLNEQFF. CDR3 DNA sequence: TGTGCCAGCAGCGGCGCGGGAGGGCTCCTCAATGAGCAGTTCTTC.

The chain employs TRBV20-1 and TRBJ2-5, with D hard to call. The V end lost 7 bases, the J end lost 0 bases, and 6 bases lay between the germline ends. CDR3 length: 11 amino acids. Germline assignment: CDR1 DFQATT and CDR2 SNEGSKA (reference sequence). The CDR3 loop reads CSVKNQETQYF. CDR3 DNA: TGCAGTGTTAAAAACCAAGAGACCCAGTACTTC.